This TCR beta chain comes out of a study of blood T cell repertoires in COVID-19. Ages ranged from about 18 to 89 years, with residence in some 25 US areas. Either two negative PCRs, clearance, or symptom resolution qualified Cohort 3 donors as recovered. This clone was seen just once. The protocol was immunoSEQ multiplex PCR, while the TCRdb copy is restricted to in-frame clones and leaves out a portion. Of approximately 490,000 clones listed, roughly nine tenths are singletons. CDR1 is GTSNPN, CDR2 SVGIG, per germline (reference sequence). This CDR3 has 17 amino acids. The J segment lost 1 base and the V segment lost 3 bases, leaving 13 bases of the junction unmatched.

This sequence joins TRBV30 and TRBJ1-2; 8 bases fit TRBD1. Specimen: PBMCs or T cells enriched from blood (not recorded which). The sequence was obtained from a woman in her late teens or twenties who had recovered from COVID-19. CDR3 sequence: CAWRIITTGEFNYGYTF. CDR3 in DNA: TGTGCCTGGAGAATAATAACGACAGGGGAATTTAACTATGGCTACACCTTC. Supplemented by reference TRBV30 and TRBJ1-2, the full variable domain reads SQTIHQWPATLVQPVGSPLSLECTVEGTSNPNLYWYRQAAGRGLQLLFYSVGIGQISSEVPQNLSASRPQDRQFILSSKKLLLSDSGFYLCAWRIITTGEFNYGYTFGSGTRLTVV.